The 29 T cell receptor beta chains given below trace back to one sample, sequenced in a study of shared clonotypes between healthy human individuals. Measured with immunoSEQ multiplex PCR; TCRdb has only the in-frame clones, and not every one. This sample carries 950,000 to 1,200,000 clones, roughly 80% of them seen once, and the ten largest clones take 0.89%. Sequencing was carried out using memory CD4+ T cells from PBMCs. Subset reported: CD45RA-negative fraction. The receptor set was obtained from a man younger than 35 in good health. Some clones in this sample may be carry-over from other donors' samples.

The chain combines TRBV18 with TRBJ2-7; 13 bases match TRBD2. Losses at the gene ends were 0 bases for V and 4 bases for J; bases not matched to a gene: 6. CDR3 length: 17 amino acids. Germline CDR1 reads KGHSH; CDR2 reads LQKENI. The CDR3 DNA reads as TGTGCCAGCTCACCACCCACTAGCGGGAGGGCCGGGTACGAGCAGTACTTC. It translates to CASSPPTSGRAGYEQYF.

The chain recombines TRBV7-8 with TRBJ1-3, with D possibly being TRBD1 (6 bases). The V end lost 6 bases, the J end lost 0 bases, and 15 bases lay between the germline ends. From germline, CDR1 is SGHVS and CDR2 FQNEAQ. CDR3 length: 16 amino acids. In DNA form, the CDR3 reads TGTGCCAGCAGATTCTCCGGGACATCCTCTGGAAACACCATATATTTT. It translates to CASRFSGTSSGNTIYF. The full variable domain, completed using reference TRBV7-8 and TRBJ1-3, is GAGVSQSPRYKVAKRGQDVALRCDPISGHVSLFWYQQALGQGPEFLTYFQNEAQLDKSGLPSDRFFAERPEGSVSTLKIQRTQQEDSAVYLCASRFSGTSSGNTIYFGEGSWLTVV.

Notes on this clone: The likely explanation is a read error, given a far larger clone one base away. Other DNA sequences in this sample translate to the same CDR3. The chain is built from TRBV1 and TRBJ2-4. TRBV1 is designated a pseudogene. There are 14 residues in the CDR3. CDR3 amino acids: CTSSQGPPRTIQYF. In DNA form, the CDR3 reads TGCACCAGCAGCCAAGGACCCCCTCGGACCATTCAGTACTTC.

The chain links TRBV6-5 to TRBJ2-1; no clear D gene. Trimming shortened V by 6 bases and J by 4 bases, and 13 bases separated the two germline ends. There are 14 residues in the CDR3. CDR1 and CDR2 from the germline V gene are MNHEY and SVGAGI. The CDR3 region has the DNA TGTGCCAGCAGGGCGGCCAAACCATACAATGAGCAGTTCTTC. As protein: CASRAAKPYNEQFF.

The J gene is TRBJ2-7, the V gene TRBV5-1; 9 nucleotides match TRBD1. The germline gives CDR1 SGHRS, CDR2 YFSETQ. The CDR3 extends over 14 amino acids. The J segment lost 1 base and the V segment lost 5 bases, leaving 4 bases of the junction unmatched. The CDR3 is CASRVTGGSYEQYF. CDR3 in DNA: TGCGCCAGCAGGGTGACAGGGGGATCCTACGAGCAGTACTTC. The whole variable domain, remainder taken from reference TRBV5-1 and TRBJ2-7, is KAGVTQTPRYLIKTRGQQVTLSCSPISGHRSVSWYQQTPGQGLQFLFEYFSETQRNKGNFPGRFSGRQFSNSRSEMNVSTLELGDSALYLCASRVTGGSYEQYFGPGTRLTVT.

About this clone: The sample has other DNA sequences that encode this CDR3 too. CDR3: CASSVEGGRNQPQHF. The CDR3 DNA sequence: TGTGCCAGCAGCGTAGAAGGGGGCCGGAATCAGCCCCAGCATTTT. The chain carries TRBV9 and TRBJ1-5, with TRBD1 matching 7 bases. The CDR3 length is 15 residues. Germline V gene data show CDR1 as SGDLS and CDR2 as YYNGEE. Losses at the gene ends were 0 bases for V and 4 bases for J; bases not matched to a gene: 4. Full variable domain (outside the CDR3, taken from reference TRBV9 and TRBJ1-5): DSGVTQTPKHLITATGQRVTLRCSPRSGDLSVYWYQQSLDQGLQFLIQYYNGEERAKGNILERFSAQQFPDLHSELNLSSLELGDSALYFCASSVEGGRNQPQHFGDGTRLSIL.

This clone has more than one count but fewer than ten. This chain uses TRBV9 with TRBJ2-6, with D hard to call. The length of the CDR3 is 14 residues. The germline V gene has CDR1 SGDLS and CDR2 YYNGEE. The V gene lost 4 bases and the J gene lost 4 bases, with 9 bases spanning the gap. The CDR3 loop is CASSPGWGANVLTF. The DNA of the CDR3 is TGTGCCAGCAGCCCCGGCTGGGGGGCCAACGTCCTGACTTTC.

This clone was counted between two and nine times. This chain connects TRBV11-2 to TRBJ1-5, with unresolved D. The CDR3 has 14 amino acids. V lost 0 bases, J lost 5 bases, and 8 bases lay in between. Germline assignment: CDR1 SGHAT and CDR2 FQNNGV. In DNA, the CDR3 is TGTGCCAGCAGCTTAGATGGCAGATATCAGCCCCAGCATTTT. This encodes CASSLDGRYQPQHF.

The chain is built from TRBV5-1 and TRBJ1-1, with TRBD1 matching 9 bases. J gave up 6 bases and V 2 bases, and 5 bases lay outside the gene matches. The CDR3 has 14 residues. Germline values: CDR1 SGHRS, CDR2 YFSETQ. CDR3 in amino acids: CASSFTGGSAEAFF. CDR3 nucleotides: TGCGCCAGCAGCTTTACAGGGGGCTCAGCTGAAGCTTTCTTT.

The V and J genes are TRBV6-1 and TRBJ1-1; the match to TRBD1 covers 10 bases. This CDR3 is built from 16 residues. V lost 4 bases to trimming and J lost 3 bases; unmatched junction nucleotides: 8. The germline CDR1 and CDR2 sequences are MNHNS and SASEGT. CDR3 region: CASSAQDRGVHTEAFF. For the CDR3, the DNA is TGTGCCAGCAGTGCGCAGGACAGGGGGGTTCACACTGAAGCTTTCTTT.

The chain has TRBV4-2 and TRBJ1-4; D remains unclear. Germline V gene data show CDR1 as LGHNA and CDR2 as YNFKEQ. The CDR3 has 13 residues. V was cut by 4 bases and J by 3 bases, with 6 bases left in between. Here the CDR3 DNA reads TGTGCCAGCAGCCGGAAGGCTAATGAAAAACTGTTTTTT. Translating it yields CASSRKANEKLFF.

This sequence joins TRBV7-2 and TRBJ1-6; no clear D gene. V lost 8 bases to trimming and J lost 10 bases, with 21 bases between them. The CDR3 spans 15 residues. Looked up from germline, CDR1 is SGHTA and CDR2 is FQGNSA. CDR3 DNA: TGTGCCAGCCACAACCCGGGAAGGTATAGATCACCCCTCCACTTT. This translates into CASHNPGRYRSPLHF. Filled out from reference TRBV7-2 and TRBJ1-6, the complete variable domain reads GAGVSQSPSNKVTEKGKDVELRCDPISGHTALYWYRQSLGQGLEFLIYFQGNSAPDKSGLPSDRFSAERTGGSVSTLTIQRTQQEDSAVYLCASHNPGRYRSPLHFGNGTRLTVT.

The rearrangement links TRBV2 to TRBJ2-7; D is unresolved. Trimming removed 4 bases from V and 0 bases from J, with 13 bases in between. This CDR3 comprises 15 residues. The germline V gene has CDR1 SNHLY and CDR2 FYNNEI. The CDR3, as DNA: TGTGCCAGCAGTGCCCGTTTATCCAGCTCCTACGAGCAGTACTTC. Translating it yields CASSARLSSSYEQYF.

The J gene is TRBJ2-1, the V gene TRBV7-2, with 13 bases lining up with TRBD2. This CDR3 contains 18 residues. J lost 0 bases, V lost 5 bases, and 7 bases had no gene match. The germline V gene encodes CDR1 SGHTA and CDR2 FQGNSA. CDR3 loop: CASSKWTSGSYSYNEQFF. The CDR3 coding sequence is TGTGCCAGCAGCAAATGGACTAGCGGGAGTTACTCCTACAATGAGCAGTTCTTC.

This chain connects TRBV2 to TRBJ1-1, with D maybe TRBD1 (5 bases). The CDR3 sequence is 13 residues long. V dropped 6 bases and J dropped 4 bases, with 12 bases sitting between them. The germline V gene has CDR1 SNHLY and CDR2 FYNNEI. The CDR3 DNA reads as TGTGCCAGCAGCTCTCGGGGGTCCACTGAAGCTTTCTTT. Its protein product is CASSSRGSTEAFF. Complete variable domain (other parts from reference TRBV2 and TRBJ1-1): EPEVTQTPSHQVTQMGQEVILRCVPISNHLYFYWYRQILGQKVEFLVSFYNNEISEKSEIFDDQFSVERPDGSNFTLKIRSTKLEDSAMYFCASSSRGSTEAFFGQGTRLTVV.

The chain combines TRBV5-4 with TRBJ2-1, with 9 bases aligning to TRBD2. Germline trimming cut 1 base from V and 9 bases from J; bases unmatched to any gene: 11. CDR1 SGHNT and CDR2 YYREEE come from the germline V gene (reference sequence). The CDR3 is 16 amino acids. Here the CDR3 reads CASSLWLVAGETEQFF. The CDR3, as DNA: TGTGCCAGCAGCTTGTGGCTGGTAGCGGGAGAAACTGAGCAGTTCTTC.

This clone was seen ten or more times. The chain combines TRBV18 with TRBJ1-1, with a weak D call TRBD1 (5 bases). This CDR3 contains 16 residues. The germline V gene has CDR1 KGHSH and CDR2 LQKENI. Trimming took off 1 base at V and 4 bases at J, with 16 bases between the two ends. CDR3 sequence (DNA): TGTGCCAGCTCACCACTCGAAGGGGTTTGGAGCACTGAAGCTTTCTTT. Translating gives CASSPLEGVWSTEAFF.

This chain links TRBV27 with TRBJ1-1; tentative D call: TRBD1 (5 bases). The germline V gene has CDR1 MNHEY and CDR2 SMNVEV (reference sequence). The V gene lost 5 bases and the J gene lost 1 base, with 14 bases spanning the gap. CDR3 size: 15 residues. CDR3 sequence: CASSPKEGPNTEAFF. The CDR3 DNA sequence: TGTGCCAGCAGTCCCAAGGAGGGGCCGAACACTGAAGCTTTCTTT.

This chain joins TRBV5-4 and TRBJ1-4; 7 nucleotides align to TRBD1. The CDR3 loop spans 15 amino acids. J was trimmed by 3 bases and V by 5 bases; bases with no gene match: 7. CDR1 is SGHNT, CDR2 YYREEE, per germline (reference sequence). CDR3 loop: CASSSSDRSNEKLFF. The CDR3 DNA sequence: TGTGCCAGCAGTTCCTCGGACAGGTCTAATGAAAAACTGTTTTTT.

The chain has TRBV6-6 and TRBJ1-3; D is perhaps TRBD1 (6 bases). The CDR3 spans 15 residues. In germline, CDR1 is MNHNY, CDR2 SVGAGI (reference sequence). V was shortened by 3 bases and J by 3 bases, with 12 bases between the two germline ends. The DNA of the CDR3 is TGTGCCAGCAGTTATCTGCAGGGGTTTGGAAACACCATATATTTT. Translation: CASSYLQGFGNTIYF.

The CDR3 sequence is CASSFGLGRDTQYF. CDR3 coding DNA: TGCGCCAGCAGCTTTGGGCTGGGGCGAGATACGCAGTATTTT. V gene TRBV5-1 combines with J gene TRBJ2-3; perhaps TRBD1 as D (5 bases). Deletions cut 2 bases from V and 5 bases from J, with 12 bases between. This CDR3 is built from 14 residues. Per germline, CDR1 SGHRS and CDR2 YFSETQ.

This rearrangement joins TRBV27 to TRBJ1-6; TRBD1 matches 8 bases. There are 16 residues in the CDR3. Germline V lookup: CDR1 MNHEY, CDR2 SMNVEV (reference sequence). The J segment lost 1 base and the V segment lost 2 bases, leaving 1 base of the junction unmatched. CDR3 DNA sequence: TGTGCCAGCAGTTTAAGGACAGGGTCCTATAATTCACCCCTCCACTTT. This translates into CASSLRTGSYNSPLHF.

The chain has TRBV7-3 and TRBJ1-1; D is possibly TRBD1 (5 bases). The CDR3 consists of 13 residues. Trimming took 1 base from V and 7 from J, leaving 10 bases between them. In germline, CDR1 is SGHTA, CDR2 FQGTGA. Here the CDR3 reads CASSLIGTGEAFF. CDR3 DNA: TGTGCCAGCAGCTTAATAGGGACGGGTGAAGCTTTCTTT.

This clone was counted only a few times. This CDR3 is also generated by other DNA sequences in the sample. The chain uses TRBV28 and TRBJ1-1; D unclear. Germline V lookup: CDR1 MDHEN, CDR2 SYDVKM. V was pared by 3 bases and J by 3 bases, with 5 bases between. The CDR3 is made up of 12 amino acids. The CDR3 reads CASSFRDTEAFF. CDR3 DNA: TGTGCCAGCAGTTTTCGGGACACTGAAGCTTTCTTT.

Comments on this clone: Other DNA sequences in the sample encode the same CDR3. This chain joins TRBV5-1 and TRBJ2-7; D uncertain. CDR1 SGHRS and CDR2 YFSETQ come from the germline V gene. The CDR3 extends over 12 amino acids. Trimming pared 4 bases from V and 4 bases from J, leaving 9 bases between. The CDR3 loop is CASSLGGYEQYF. For the CDR3, the DNA is TGCGCCAGCAGCCTGGGTGGTTACGAGCAGTACTTC. Variable domain in full (rest from reference TRBV5-1 and TRBJ2-7): KAGVTQTPRYLIKTRGQQVTLSCSPISGHRSVSWYQQTPGQGLQFLFEYFSETQRNKGNFPGRFSGRQFSNSRSEMNVSTLELGDSALYLCASSLGGYEQYFGPGTRLTVT.

The V call is TRBV30, the J call TRBJ2-3; a possible D gene is TRBD1 (6 bases). V lost 1 base and J 7 bases, leaving 9 bases between the germline ends. The CDR3 has 12 amino acids. Germline V gives CDR1 GTSNPN, CDR2 SVGIG (reference sequence). The CDR3 is CAWSDRGNTQYF. CDR3 DNA: TGTGCCTGGAGTGATAGGGGGAATACGCAGTATTTT.

The CDR3 DNA is TGTGCCAGCTCAGGGACCTTCTCTGGAAACACCATATATTTT. Encoded protein: CASSGTFSGNTIYF. The chain links TRBV28 to TRBJ1-3; the D gene is possibly TRBD1 (5 bases). Germline CDR1 is MDHEN and CDR2 is SYDVKM. Trimming removed 8 bases at V and 0 bases at J, with 11 bases between. The CDR3 runs to 14 residues.

This clone was seen many times. Other DNA sequences in this sample translate to the same CDR3. DNA for the CDR3: TGTGCCAGCAGCTTATTTCAGAACACCGGGGAGCTGTTTTTT. This translates into CASSLFQNTGELFF. V is TRBV11-2 and J is TRBJ2-2; D ambiguous. This CDR3 region has 14 residues. The V gene's germline CDR1 is SGHAT and CDR2 FQNNGV. V was trimmed by 2 bases and J by 1 base, leaving 5 bases between them.

This clone came up many times. The rearrangement joins TRBV2 to TRBJ1-2; D perhaps matches TRBD1 (5 bases). Germline V gives CDR1 SNHLY, CDR2 FYNNEI. Trimming removed 6 bases from V and 5 bases from J, with 19 bases in between. This CDR3 has 15 residues. The CDR3 loop reads CASRVTETRDYGYTF. The CDR3 DNA sequence: TGTGCCAGCAGGGTGACAGAGACAAGGGATTATGGCTACACCTTC.